These 18 T cell receptor beta chains were all obtained from the same sample, sequenced in a study of blood T cell repertoires in COVID-19. Libraries were prepared by immunoSEQ multiplex PCR; TCRdb keeps only in-frame clonotypes and omits some of them. The data contain approximately 250,000 clones, around 87% of them seen just once; the ten biggest clones take up roughly 5%. The sample consisted of peripheral blood. All receptors derive from a woman aged 60-70 years with COVID-19, enrolled during active disease.

This clone was detected only once. The CDR3 loop reads CASSTGRANTEAFF. DNA for the CDR3: TGTGCCAGCAGCACCGGCAGGGCGAACACTGAAGCTTTCTTT. The rearrangement joins TRBV5-4 to TRBJ1-1; D possibly corresponds to TRBD1 (5 bases). Trimming removed 4 bases from V and 1 base from J, with 11 bases in between. The CDR3 is 14 amino acids. Germline loops: CDR1 SGHNT, CDR2 YYREEE (reference sequence).

The rearrangement links TRBV11-3 to TRBJ2-1, with TRBD2 matching 13 bases. The germline CDR1 and CDR2 sequences are SGHNT and YENEEA. Unmatched junction bases numbered 6, after V lost 3 bases and J lost 4 bases. The CDR3 has 17 residues. Here the CDR3 reads CASSFTSGRAGYNEQFF. For the CDR3, the DNA is TGTGCCAGCAGCTTTACTAGCGGGAGGGCCGGTTACAATGAGCAGTTCTTC.

In this sample, this clone turned up a few times. The gene calls are TRBV6-5 and TRBJ2-7, with D perhaps matching TRBD1 (6 bases). The length of the CDR3 is 13 residues. The germline gives CDR1 MNHEY, CDR2 SVGAGI. The V gene lost 6 bases and the J gene lost 0 bases, with 9 bases spanning the gap. The CDR3 protein is CASRTGRSYEQYF. CDR3 coding DNA: TGTGCCAGCAGGACAGGTCGCTCCTACGAGCAGTACTTC.

The chain employs TRBV28 and TRBJ2-3; a possible D gene is TRBD1 (7 bases). The CDR3 loop spans 13 amino acids. The germline CDR1 and CDR2 sequences are MDHEN and SYDVKM. V dropped 3 bases and J dropped 6 bases, with 10 bases sitting between them. For the CDR3, the DNA is TGTGCCAGCAGTTTCAGGGGGGTCGATACGCAGTATTTT. This codes for CASSFRGVDTQYF.

The chain joins TRBV19 to TRBJ2-3; perhaps TRBD2 as D (6 bases). V dropped 6 bases and J dropped 4 bases, with 17 bases sitting between them. Germline V lookup: CDR1 LNHDA, CDR2 SQIVND (reference sequence). This CDR3 is 15 amino acids long. This CDR3 is CASSPGTPRADTQYF. The CDR3 DNA reads as TGTGCCAGTAGCCCCGGGACTCCAAGGGCAGATACGCAGTATTTT.

This rearrangement joins TRBV7-9 to TRBJ2-2; no clear D. This CDR3 region has 15 residues. Per germline, CDR1 SEHNR and CDR2 FQNEAQ (reference sequence). The V end was cut by 2 bases, the J end by 1 base, with 8 bases between. Here the CDR3 reads CASSLLSLNTGELFF. The CDR3 region has the DNA TGTGCCAGCAGCTTACTTTCACTGAACACCGGGGAGCTGTTTTTT. The full variable domain, its missing parts supplied by reference TRBV7-9 and TRBJ2-2, is DTGVSQNPRHKITKRGQNVTFRCDPISEHNRLYWYRQTLGQGPEFLTYFQNEAQLEKSRLLSDRFSAERPKGSFSTLEIQRTEQGDSAMYLCASSLLSLNTGELFFGEGSRLTVL.

The chain uses TRBV6-5 and TRBJ2-7; TRBD2 might be the D (6 bases). CDR3 length: 15 residues. Germline V gene data show CDR1 as MNHEY and CDR2 as SVGAGI. The V end lost 2 bases, the J end lost 5 bases, and 16 bases lay between the germline ends. CDR3: CASSYTGSKGNEQYF. CDR3 in DNA: TGTGCCAGCAGTTACACCGGGAGTAAAGGGAACGAGCAGTACTTC.

This chain links TRBV14 with TRBJ1-2; TRBD1 is a possible D gene (5 bases). The V and J ends lost 4 bases and 10 bases respectively, with 22 bases between them. The CDR3 runs to 15 residues. Germline loops: CDR1 SGHDN, CDR2 FVKESK. As DNA, the CDR3 is TGTGCCAGCAGCCGAGGGACGGGAGCCCTTAGGGACTACACCTTC. Translating it yields CASSRGTGALRDYTF.

The V call is TRBV5-1, the J call TRBJ2-1, with 13 positions matching TRBD2. The CDR3 is 16 residues long. Germline-derived CDR1 and CDR2 are SGHRS and YFSETQ. The junction had 7 bases not matched to a gene; V was cut back by 4 bases and J by 6 bases. The CDR3 DNA follows: TGCGCCAGCAGCCCAGGACTAGCGGGAGTTGGCAATGAGCAGTTCTTC. Encoded protein: CASSPGLAGVGNEQFF.

J is TRBJ2-5 and V is TRBV2, with 8 bases aligning to TRBD2. The CDR3 spans 14 residues. Trimming at V came to 2 bases and at J to 7 bases, leaving 6 bases not matched to a gene. Germline loops: CDR1 SNHLY, CDR2 FYNNEI. The CDR3 coding sequence is TGTGCCAGCAGTGAACAAGCGGGGGTCGGGACCCAGTACTTC. This encodes CASSEQAGVGTQYF.

In this sample, this clone turned up once. The rearrangement uses TRBV30 and TRBJ2-7, with 9 bases fitting TRBD2. The CDR3 consists of 14 residues. V dropped 5 bases and J dropped 5; count of bases not matched to a gene: 10. The germline V gene encodes CDR1 GTSNPN and CDR2 SVGIG (reference sequence). The CDR3 here is CAWSASGIPHEQYF. The CDR3 DNA follows: TGTGCCTGGTCAGCTAGCGGGATCCCCCACGAGCAGTACTTC.

This rearrangement joins TRBV7-2 to TRBJ2-7, with TRBD1 as a possible D gene (5 bases). V was clipped by 4 bases and J by 3 bases, with 10 bases between them. The germline V gene encodes CDR1 SGHTA and CDR2 FQGNSA. This CDR3 is built from 13 residues. Written as DNA, the CDR3 is TGTGCCAGCAGCTCGATGACAGACTACGAGCAGTACTTC. It encodes CASSSMTDYEQYF.

V is TRBV6-5 and J is TRBJ2-5; no firm D call. The CDR3 has 11 amino acids. Germline CDR1 is MNHEY and CDR2 is SVGAGI. V shed 7 bases and J shed 0 bases, with 3 bases lying between them. For the CDR3, the DNA is TGTGCCAGCACCAACCAAGAGACCCAGTACTTC. This sequence encodes CASTNQETQYF.

The V call is TRBV6-5, the J call TRBJ1-2; TRBD1 is a possible D gene (6 bases). The V end was cut by 4 bases, the J end by 7 bases, with 13 bases between. The CDR3 has 13 amino acids. CDR1 and CDR2 (germline): MNHEY, SVGAGI. CDR3 amino acids: CASSLNRAAGYTF. Here the CDR3 DNA reads TGTGCCAGCAGTTTAAACAGGGCGGCTGGCTACACCTTC.

The chain links TRBV19 to TRBJ1-5; tentative D call: TRBD1 (5 bases). Germline V gene sequence: CDR1 LNHDA, CDR2 SQIVND (reference sequence). The CDR3 covers 16 residues. Trimming cost V 1 base and J 3 bases, with 13 bases left between them. The CDR3 bases are TGTGCCAGTAGTATAGCCGAGAACAGGATCAATCAGCCCCAGCATTTT. Residues: CASSIAENRINQPQHF.

V and J are TRBV6-5 and TRBJ2-3; perhaps TRBD2 as D (5 bases). Trimming removed 6 bases at V and 6 bases at J, with 13 bases between. Germline V gives CDR1 MNHEY, CDR2 SVGAGI. This CDR3 comprises 13 residues. In DNA form, the CDR3 reads TGTGCCAGCAGAGCAATTACGGGGGATACGCAGTATTTT. Residues: CASRAITGDTQYF.

The genes are TRBV13 and TRBJ1-1; D is possibly TRBD1 (5 bases). The V gene lost 2 bases and the J gene lost 4 bases, with 5 bases spanning the gap. Per germline, CDR1 PRHDT and CDR2 FYEKMQ (reference sequence). The CDR3 runs to 12 residues. CDR3 DNA sequence: TGTGCCAGCAGCTTACAGGGCACTGAAGCTTTCTTT. Protein product: CASSLQGTEAFF.

V is TRBV23-1 and J is TRBJ2-2, with D tentatively TRBD1 (5 bases). Being an ORF, TRBV23-1 has a function that is uncertain. The length of the CDR3 is 18 residues. Trimming removed 2 bases at V and 2 bases at J, with 18 bases between. For the CDR3, the DNA is TGCGCCAGCAGTCAACCCCCCCCGGCGCAGGGTAACACCGGGGAGCTGTTTTTT. Its translation: CASSQPPPAQGNTGELFF.